The clone carrying this TCR beta chain was seen more than once but under ten times. Its antigen is still unknown. This sample was taken from a study of T cell repertoires in cytomegalovirus infection. Germline V gives CDR1 SGDLS, CDR2 YYNGEE. Trimming removed 8 bases from V and 1 base from J, with 14 bases in between. The CDR3 has 14 residues. TCRdb ran MiXCR on the reads and lists one entry per CDR3 protein. The sample holds roughly 800,000 distinct CDR3 sequences, just under 30% seen once. The clonotype comes from a human donor in good health (CMV status not recorded). Some clones in this sample may be carry-over from other donors' samples. The material sequenced was cultured CD8+ T cells from PBMCs, taken from culture after CMV antigen stimulation. The chain links TRBV9 to TRBJ2-3; tentative D call: TRBD2 (5 bases). CDR3 amino acids: CASQSGRGTDTQYF. The CDR3 DNA follows: TGTGCCAGTCAGAGCGGACGGGGCACAGATACGCAGTATTTT.